The following is a T cell receptor beta chain sequence with its context. Its antigen is unidentified. The CDR3 has 13 residues. CDR1 and CDR2 (germline): MGHRA, YSYEKL. V lost 2 bases and J lost 4; bases outside the gene matches: 2. Generated by immunoSEQ multiplex PCR, the TCRdb table keeps only in-frame clones and is missing some. The repertoire holds roughly 130,000 clones, with around 90% as singletons. The sample comes from a study of T cell responses to AZD1222 COVID-19 vaccine. Study-wide results and caveats: In a largely white British group with more females than males, clonal diversity was possibly underestimated. Spike was spanned by vaccine-associated CD4 TCRs, with dominance at 160-218 and 743-854.

Sample: peripheral blood, taken on day 0 of MenACWY control vaccination. The V gene is TRBV4-1, the J gene TRBJ2-7; TRBD1 aligns across 7 bases. The TCR sequence derives from an adult in good health. The CDR3 loop reads CASSQIQGYEQYF. The CDR3 coding sequence is TGCGCCAGCAGCCAAATACAGGGGTACGAGCAGTACTTC.